This T cell receptor beta chain was recorded in a study of T cell responses to AZD1222 COVID-19 vaccine. Method: immunoSEQ multiplex PCR; TCRdb's copy keeps in-frame clones and lacks some. In the table there are 150,000 to 200,000 clones, approximately 93% of which are singletons. Findings and caveats of the study: Donors in the cohort were predominantly white British and more often female, and clonal diversity was possibly underestimated. The breadth and depth of Spike-specific TCRs increased once two AZD1222 doses had been given.

This clone has only one observation. Its antigen is still unknown. The starting material was peripheral blood, obtained on day 0 of AZD1222 vaccination. This TCR was recovered from an adult in good health.

Written as DNA, the CDR3 is TGTGCCAGCAGTTTCTTCTCTGGAAACACCATATATTTT. Its translation is CASSFFSGNTIYF. This chain connects TRBV12-3 or TRBV12-4 to TRBJ1-3; no reliable D call. The CDR3 is 13 residues long. The V and J ends lost 3 bases and 0 bases respectively, with 3 bases between them.